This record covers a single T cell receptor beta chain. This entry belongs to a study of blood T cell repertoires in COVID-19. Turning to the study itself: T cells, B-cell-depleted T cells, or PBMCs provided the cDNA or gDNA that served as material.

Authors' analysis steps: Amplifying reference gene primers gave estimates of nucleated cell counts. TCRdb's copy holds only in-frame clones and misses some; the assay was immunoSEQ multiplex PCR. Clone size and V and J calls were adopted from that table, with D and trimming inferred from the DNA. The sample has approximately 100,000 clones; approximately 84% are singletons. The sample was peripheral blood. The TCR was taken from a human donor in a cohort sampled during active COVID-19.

The CDR3 nucleotides are TGTGCCAGCAGTTACTCGTGGTCTAGCGGGGGGGCCTCGGGTTACGAGCAGTACTTC. Its protein product is CASSYSWSSGGASGYEQYF. The chain carries TRBV6-2 or TRBV6-3 and TRBJ2-7; 12 bases map to TRBD2. In germline, CDR1 is MNHEY, CDR2 SVGEGT. Trimming removed 0 bases from V and 4 bases from J; junction bases left unmatched: 13. CDR3 length equals 19 residues.